The entry below gives a single T cell receptor (beta chain) sequence along with its context. This clonotype was detected ten times or more. The antigen this receptor binds is unknown. No quality values exist for individual bases; no much larger clone is one base distant. To demonstrate the VDJtools post-analysis software, TCR beta repertoires were profiled from the peripheral blood of 13 young patients with multiple sclerosis. The patients with multiple sclerosis were children and adolescents between roughly 6 and 17 years of age. The data originate from a study of post-analysis software for immune sequencing data (dated by TCRdb to between 2014 and 2017). In terms of the full investigation: Relapsing-remitting, secondary progressive and progressive-relapsing multiple sclerosis were recorded as disease courses, and subtype annotation was lacking for some patients. The patient repertoires were compared against 10 to 12 previously published healthy control repertoires obtained from donors aged 6 to 25 years. A subset of samples was prepared in parallel using single-end sample barcoding, then pooled and co-amplified after Illumina adapter ligation. Broad study findings and their caveats: Direct clustering with F measure revealed strong co-clustering of samples prepared in the same batch, which led to a batch-effect correction. Significantly higher frequencies in patients than in controls were found for five or six TRBV segments, including TRBV5-6, TRBV5-1 and TRBV20-1. Significantly lower normalized Chao1 diversity was found in multiple sclerosis patients than in controls, suggesting substantial peripheral T-cell clonal expansion. The multiple sclerosis patient group was slightly younger than the control group.

For this chain, trimming is 7 bases at the V end and 2 bases at the J end, and the number of junction bases without a gene match is 2. The cysteine opens and the phenylalanine closes a CDR3 of 12 amino acids. Only CDR3 DNA remains: 36 bases, in frame from the first base. Library generation was performed with PCR. The sequencing machine was an Illumina HiSeq 2500. Unique molecular identifiers were incorporated into TCR beta cDNA libraries to reduce PCR and sequencing biases. Approximately 500,000 cDNA molecules were obtained per 1 to 10 million input T cells, so each molecule approximated one T cell. The patient libraries were prepared and sequenced using the same protocol as the earlier healthy control dataset. Samples belonging to the same batch were prepared together, multiplexed and sequenced on a shared HiSeq lane. The study's own analysis went as follows. MIGEC handled the raw barcoded reads, throwing out single-read molecular identifier groups before consensus assembly and CDR3 extraction. Clonotype tables were post-analysed with VDJtools, normalizing diversity by down-sampling all datasets to the smallest sample size. To correct batch-related cross-sample contamination, repertoire overlap clustering matched CDR3 amino acid sequences but not nucleotide sequences. TCRdb ran its own pipeline on the public reads, namely fastp trimming at Q25 and MiXCR clone calling, and kept in-frame beta chains. All rows with the same CDR3 protein become a single entry with the most common DNA and genes. The V and J calls, along with clone size, are taken from TCRdb and not from the paper's own processing. In this sample the table shows hundreds of thousands of distinct CDR3 sequences, more than 50% of which occur a single time. The top ten clones comprise around 11% of the sample.

Material: blood. The V gene is TRBV12-3 or TRBV12-4 and the J gene is TRBJ2-7, with TRBD2 matching 7 junction bases. The receptor was derived from a girl aged 2 to 9 with multiple sclerosis. The CDR3 amino acid sequence is: CASKGLAYEQYF. The sequenced DNA is TGTGCCAGCAAAGGACTAGCCTACGAGCAGTACTTC.